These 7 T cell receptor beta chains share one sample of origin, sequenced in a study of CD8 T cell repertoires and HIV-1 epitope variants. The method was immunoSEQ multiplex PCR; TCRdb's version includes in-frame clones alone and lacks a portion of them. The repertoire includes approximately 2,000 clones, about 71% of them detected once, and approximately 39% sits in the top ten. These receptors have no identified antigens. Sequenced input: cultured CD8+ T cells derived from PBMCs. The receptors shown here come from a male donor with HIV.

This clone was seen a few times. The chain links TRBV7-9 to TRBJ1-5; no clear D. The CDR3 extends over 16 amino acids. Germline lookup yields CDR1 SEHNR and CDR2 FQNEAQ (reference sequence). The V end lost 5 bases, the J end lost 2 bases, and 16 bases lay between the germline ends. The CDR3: CASSDARAGGNQPQHF. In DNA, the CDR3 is TGTGCCAGCAGCGATGCTCGGGCTGGGGGCAATCAGCCCCAGCATTTT.

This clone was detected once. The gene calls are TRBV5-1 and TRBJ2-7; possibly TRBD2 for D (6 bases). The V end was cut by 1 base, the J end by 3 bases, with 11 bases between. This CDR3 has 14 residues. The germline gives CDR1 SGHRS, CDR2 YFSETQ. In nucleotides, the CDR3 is TGCGCCAGCAGCTTGTATGCCGGGGGCTACGAGCAGTACTTC. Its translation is CASSLYAGGYEQYF. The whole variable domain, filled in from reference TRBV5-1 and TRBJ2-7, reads KAGVTQTPRYLIKTRGQQVTLSCSPISGHRSVSWYQQTPGQGLQFLFEYFSETQRNKGNFPGRFSGRQFSNSRSEMNVSTLELGDSALYLCASSLYAGGYEQYFGPGTRLTVT.

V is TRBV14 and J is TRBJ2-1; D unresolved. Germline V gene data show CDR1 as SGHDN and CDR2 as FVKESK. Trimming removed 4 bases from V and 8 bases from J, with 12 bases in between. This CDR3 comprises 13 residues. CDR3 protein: CASSPHPAHEQFF. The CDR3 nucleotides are TGTGCCAGCAGCCCCCACCCGGCCCATGAGCAGTTCTTC. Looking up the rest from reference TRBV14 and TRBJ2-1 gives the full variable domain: EAGVTQFPSHSVIEKGQTVTLRCDPISGHDNLYWYRRVMGKEIKFLLHFVKESKQDESGMPNNRFLAERTGGTYSTLKVQPAELEDSGVYFCASSPHPAHEQFFGPGTRLTVL.

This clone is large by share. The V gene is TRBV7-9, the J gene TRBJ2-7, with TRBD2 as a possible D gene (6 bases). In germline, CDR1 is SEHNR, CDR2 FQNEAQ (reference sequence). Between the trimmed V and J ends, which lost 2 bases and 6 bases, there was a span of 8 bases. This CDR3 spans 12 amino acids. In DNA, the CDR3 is TGTGCCAGCAGCTTACGAGCGGGCGAGCAGTACTTC. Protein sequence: CASSLRAGEQYF.

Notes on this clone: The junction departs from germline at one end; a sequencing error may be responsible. CDR3 DNA sequence: TGCGCCAGCAGCCAAGATCCCCCAGACTTGGACTATGGCTACACCTTC. This encodes CASSQDPPDLDYGYTF. V gene TRBV7-3 combines with J gene TRBJ1-2; D is uncertain. Germline V gene lookup returns CDR1 SGHTA and CDR2 FQGTGA. The CDR3 length is 16 residues.

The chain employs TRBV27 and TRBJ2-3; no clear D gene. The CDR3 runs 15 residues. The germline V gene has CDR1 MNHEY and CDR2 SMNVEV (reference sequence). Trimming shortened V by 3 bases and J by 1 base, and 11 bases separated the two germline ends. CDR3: CASSFSPGGTDTQYF. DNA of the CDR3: TGTGCCAGCAGTTTTAGCCCGGGTGGCACAGATACGCAGTATTTT.

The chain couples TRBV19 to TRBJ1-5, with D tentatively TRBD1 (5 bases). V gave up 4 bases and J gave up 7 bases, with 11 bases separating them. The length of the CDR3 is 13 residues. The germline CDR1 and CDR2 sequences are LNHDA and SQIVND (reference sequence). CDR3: CASSNGGNQPQHF. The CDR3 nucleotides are TGTGCCAGTAGTAACGGGGGGAACCAGCCCCAGCATTTT.